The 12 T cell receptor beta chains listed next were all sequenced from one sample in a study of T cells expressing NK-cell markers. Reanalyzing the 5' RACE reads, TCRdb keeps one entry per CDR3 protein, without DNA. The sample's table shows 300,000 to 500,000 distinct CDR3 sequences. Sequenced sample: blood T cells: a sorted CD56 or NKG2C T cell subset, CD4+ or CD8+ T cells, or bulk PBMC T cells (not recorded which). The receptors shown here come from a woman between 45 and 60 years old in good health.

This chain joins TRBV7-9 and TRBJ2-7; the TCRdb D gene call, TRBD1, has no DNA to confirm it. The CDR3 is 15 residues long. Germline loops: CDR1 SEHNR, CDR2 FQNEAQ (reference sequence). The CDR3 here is CASSRGTGLTYEQYF.

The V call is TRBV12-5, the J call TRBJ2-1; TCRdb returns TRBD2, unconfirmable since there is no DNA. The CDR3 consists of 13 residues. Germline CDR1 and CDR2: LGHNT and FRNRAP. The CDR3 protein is CASGLVSAGGAVF.

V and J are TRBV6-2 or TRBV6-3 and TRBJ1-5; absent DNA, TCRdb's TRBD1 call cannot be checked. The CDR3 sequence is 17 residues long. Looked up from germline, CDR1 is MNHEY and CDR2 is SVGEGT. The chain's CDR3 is CASSEVQQGFGNQPQHF.

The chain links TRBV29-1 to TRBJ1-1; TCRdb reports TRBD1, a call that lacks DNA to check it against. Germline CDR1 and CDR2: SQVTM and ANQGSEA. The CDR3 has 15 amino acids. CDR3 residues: CSVRGGDRGPTEAFF.

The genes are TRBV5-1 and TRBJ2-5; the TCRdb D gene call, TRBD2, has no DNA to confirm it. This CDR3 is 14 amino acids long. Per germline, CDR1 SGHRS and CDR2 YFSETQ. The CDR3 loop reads CASSLSSSRETQYF.

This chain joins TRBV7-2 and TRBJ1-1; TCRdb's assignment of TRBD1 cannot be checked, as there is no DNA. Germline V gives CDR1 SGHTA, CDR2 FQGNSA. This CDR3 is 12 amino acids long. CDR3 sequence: CASSEDRSEAFF.

This CDR3 reads CSARTDNLDNSPLHF. This sequence joins TRBV20-1 and TRBJ1-6. CDR1 and CDR2 (germline): DFQATT, SNEGSKA (reference sequence). This CDR3 has 15 amino acids.

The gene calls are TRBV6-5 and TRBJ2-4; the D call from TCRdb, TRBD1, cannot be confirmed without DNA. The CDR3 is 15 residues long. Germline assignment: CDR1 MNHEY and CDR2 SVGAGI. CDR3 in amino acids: CASTGGAGAKNIQYF.

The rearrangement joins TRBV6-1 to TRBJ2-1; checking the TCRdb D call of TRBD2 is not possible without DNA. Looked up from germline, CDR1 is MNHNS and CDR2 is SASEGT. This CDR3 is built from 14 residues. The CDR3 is CASMAGLAVNEQFF.

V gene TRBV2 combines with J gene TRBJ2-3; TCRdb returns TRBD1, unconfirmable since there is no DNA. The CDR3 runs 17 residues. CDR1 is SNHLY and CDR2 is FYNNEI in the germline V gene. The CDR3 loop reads CASRKPVTGKGADTQYF.

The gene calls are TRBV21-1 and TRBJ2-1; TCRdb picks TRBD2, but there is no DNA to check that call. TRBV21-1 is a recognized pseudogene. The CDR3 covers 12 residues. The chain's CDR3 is CASSKRDGEQFF.

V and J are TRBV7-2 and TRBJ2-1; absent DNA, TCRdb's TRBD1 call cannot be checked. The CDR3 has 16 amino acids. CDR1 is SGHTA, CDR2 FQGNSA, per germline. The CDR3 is CASSLVAGTVYNEQFF.